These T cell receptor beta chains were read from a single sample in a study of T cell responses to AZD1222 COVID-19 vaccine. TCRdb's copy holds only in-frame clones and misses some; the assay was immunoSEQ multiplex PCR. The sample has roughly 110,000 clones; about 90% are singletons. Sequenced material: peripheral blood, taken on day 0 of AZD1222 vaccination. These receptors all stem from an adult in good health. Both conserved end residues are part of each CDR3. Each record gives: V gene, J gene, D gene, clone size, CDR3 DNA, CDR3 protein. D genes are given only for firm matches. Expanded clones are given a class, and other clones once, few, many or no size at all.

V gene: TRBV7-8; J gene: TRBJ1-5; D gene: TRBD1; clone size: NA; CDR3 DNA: TGTGCCAGCAGCTTAGGGACAGGGGCTTCTTATAGCAATCAGCCCCAGCATTTT; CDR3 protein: CASSLGTGASYSNQPQHF
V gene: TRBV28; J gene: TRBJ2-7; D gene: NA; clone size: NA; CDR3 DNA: TGTGCCAGCAGTAGAGATGGCGAGCAGTACTTC; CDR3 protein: CASSRDGEQYF
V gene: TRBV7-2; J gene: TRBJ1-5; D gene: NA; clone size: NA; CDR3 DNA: TGTGCCAGCAGCGGAGGCGTAGGTGGGTGGAATCAGCCCCAGCATTTT; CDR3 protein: CASSGGVGGWNQPQHF
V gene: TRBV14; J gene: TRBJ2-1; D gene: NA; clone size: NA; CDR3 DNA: TGTGCCAGCAGCCAAGACGGCTCCTACAATGAGCAGTTCTTC; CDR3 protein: CASSQDGSYNEQFF
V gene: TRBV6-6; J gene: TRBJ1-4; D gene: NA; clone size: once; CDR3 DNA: TGTGCCAGCAGTCCCGGGACTCCTTTCGAAAAACTGTTTTTT; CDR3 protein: CASSPGTPFEKLFF
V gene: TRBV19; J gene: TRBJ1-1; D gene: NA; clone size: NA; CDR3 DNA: TGTGCCAGTAGTACTCATCAGGGAAACACTGAAGCTTTCTTT; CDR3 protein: CASSTHQGNTEAFF
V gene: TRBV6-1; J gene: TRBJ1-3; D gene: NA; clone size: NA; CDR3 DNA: TGTGCCAGCAGTGAAGAGTTCAGAAACACCATATATTTT; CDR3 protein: CASSEEFRNTIYF
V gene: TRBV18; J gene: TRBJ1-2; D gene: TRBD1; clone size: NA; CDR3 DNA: TGTGCCAGCTCACCAGGGGACAGTCTCCATGGCTACACCTTC; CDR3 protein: CASSPGDSLHGYTF
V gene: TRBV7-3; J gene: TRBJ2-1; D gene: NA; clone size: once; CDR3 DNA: TGTGCCAGCAGCTCAATAACGGGATCCGGGACCTCCAACAATGAGCAGTTCTTC; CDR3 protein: CASSSITGSGTSNNEQFF
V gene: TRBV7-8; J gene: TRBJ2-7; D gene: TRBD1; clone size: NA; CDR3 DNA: TGTGCCAGCAGCTGGGACAGCACCTACGAGCAGTACTTC; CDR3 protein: CASSWDSTYEQYF
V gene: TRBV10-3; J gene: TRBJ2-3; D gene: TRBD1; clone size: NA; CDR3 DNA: TGTGCCACCGGACAGGGGGCCCCAGATACGCAGTATTTT; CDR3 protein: CATGQGAPDTQYF
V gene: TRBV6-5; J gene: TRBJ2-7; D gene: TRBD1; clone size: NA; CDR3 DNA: TGTGCCAGCAGTCGTGACAGGGGCTACGAGCAGTACTTC; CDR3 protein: CASSRDRGYEQYF
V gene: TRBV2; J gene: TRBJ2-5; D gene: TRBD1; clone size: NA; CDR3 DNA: TGTGCCAGCAGAGGGCCGGGACAGGGAGGTCCGACCCAGTACTTC; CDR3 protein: CASRGPGQGGPTQYF
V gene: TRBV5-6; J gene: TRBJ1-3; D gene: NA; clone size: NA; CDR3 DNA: TGTGCCAGCAGCCTACGGGGGTCTGGAAACACCATATATTTT; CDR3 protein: CASSLRGSGNTIYF
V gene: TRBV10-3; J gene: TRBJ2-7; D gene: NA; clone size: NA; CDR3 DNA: TGTGCCGTTAGGACTGACTACGAGCAGTACTTC; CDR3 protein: CAVRTDYEQYF
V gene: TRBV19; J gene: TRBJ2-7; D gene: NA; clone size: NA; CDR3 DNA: TGTGCCAGTAGTACTCTGTTCGGGCCGTTTATCGAGCAGTACTTC; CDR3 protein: CASSTLFGPFIEQYF
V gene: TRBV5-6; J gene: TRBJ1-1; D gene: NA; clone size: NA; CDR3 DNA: TGTGCCAGCAGCCTCCGAAGGGGGGCTGAAGCTTTCTTT; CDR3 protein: CASSLRRGAEAFF
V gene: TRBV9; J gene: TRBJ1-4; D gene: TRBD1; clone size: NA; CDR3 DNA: TGTGCCAGCAGCGTAGGAGACAGGGGTAATGAAAAACTGTTTTTT; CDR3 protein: CASSVGDRGNEKLFF
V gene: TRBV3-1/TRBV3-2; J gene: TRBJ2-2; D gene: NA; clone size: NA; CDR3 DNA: TGTGCCAGCAGCCAGGGGCTCTACACCGGGGAGCTGTTTTTT; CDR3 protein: CASSQGLYTGELFF
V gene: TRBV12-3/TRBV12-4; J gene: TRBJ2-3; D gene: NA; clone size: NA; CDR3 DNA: TGTGCCAGCAGTTTCAGTCGCACAGATACGCAGTATTTT; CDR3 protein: CASSFSRTDTQYF
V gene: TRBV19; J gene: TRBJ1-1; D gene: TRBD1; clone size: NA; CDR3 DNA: TGTGCCAGTAGTCCTTGGACAGGGAAAGGCACTGAAGCTTTCTTT; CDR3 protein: CASSPWTGKGTEAFF
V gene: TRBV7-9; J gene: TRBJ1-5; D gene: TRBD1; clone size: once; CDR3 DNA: TGTGCCAGCAGCTTAGGACAGGGAGGTCAGCCCCAGCATTTT; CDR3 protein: CASSLGQGGQPQHF
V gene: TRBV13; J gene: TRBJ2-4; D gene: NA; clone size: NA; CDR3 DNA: TGTGCCAGCAGCTCCGGGACAGCCAAAAACATTCAGTACTTC; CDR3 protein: CASSSGTAKNIQYF
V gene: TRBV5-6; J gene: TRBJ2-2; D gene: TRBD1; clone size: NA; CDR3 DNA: TGTGCCAGCAGCCTTCAGGGGGCTACCGGGGAGCTGTTTTTT; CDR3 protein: CASSLQGATGELFF
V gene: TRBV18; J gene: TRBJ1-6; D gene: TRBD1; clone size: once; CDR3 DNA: TGTGCCAGCTCACCGGGACAGGGTGATTCACCCCTCCACTTT; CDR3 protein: CASSPGQGDSPLHF
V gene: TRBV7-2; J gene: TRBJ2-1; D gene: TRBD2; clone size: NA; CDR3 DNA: TGTGCCAGCACCCAGGAAATAGCGGGGTTATACAATGAGCAGTTCTTC; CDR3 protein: CASTQEIAGLYNEQFF
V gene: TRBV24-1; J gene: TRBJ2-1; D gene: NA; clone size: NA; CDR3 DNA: TGTGCCACCAGTGATTCGGCAGGGGCTTCCTACAATGAGCAGTTCTTC; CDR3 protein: CATSDSAGASYNEQFF
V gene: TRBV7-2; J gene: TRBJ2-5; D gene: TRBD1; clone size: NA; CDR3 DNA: TGTGCCAGCAGCTTATTGGGCACCCGGGACAGCCAAGAGACCCAGTACTTC; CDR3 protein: CASSLLGTRDSQETQYF
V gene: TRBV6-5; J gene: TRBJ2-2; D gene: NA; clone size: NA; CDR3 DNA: TGTGCCAGCAGACACCGGGAGCTGTTTTTT; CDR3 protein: CASRHRELFF
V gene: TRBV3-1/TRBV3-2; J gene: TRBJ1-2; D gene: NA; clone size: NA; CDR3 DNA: TGTGCCAGCCTCCGACTGGGAATTGGCTACACCTTC; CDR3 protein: CASLRLGIGYTF
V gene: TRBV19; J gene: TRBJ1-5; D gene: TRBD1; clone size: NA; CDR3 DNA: TGTGCCAGTAGTAAAGGGACAGTCAATCAGCCCCAGCATTTT; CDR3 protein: CASSKGTVNQPQHF
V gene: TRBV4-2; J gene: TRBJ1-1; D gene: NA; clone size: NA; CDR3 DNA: TGTGCCAGCAGCCCTGGGACGGTGAACACTGAAGCTTTCTTT; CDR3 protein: CASSPGTVNTEAFF
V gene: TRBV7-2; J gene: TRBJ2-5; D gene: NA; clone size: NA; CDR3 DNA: TGTGCCAGCAGCTCCCCCGGCTGGGGGACCCAGTACTTC; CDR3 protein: CASSSPGWGTQYF
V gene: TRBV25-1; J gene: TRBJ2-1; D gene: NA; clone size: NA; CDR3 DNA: TGTGCCAGCAGTGAAAACAGGGCTCGCAATGAGCAGTTCTTC; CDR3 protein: CASSENRARNEQFF
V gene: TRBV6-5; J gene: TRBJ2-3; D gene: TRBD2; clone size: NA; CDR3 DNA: TGTGCCAGCAGTTACTCGGCTAGCGGGACGCAGTATTTT; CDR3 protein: CASSYSASGTQYF
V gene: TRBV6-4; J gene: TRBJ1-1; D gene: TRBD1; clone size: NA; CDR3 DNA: TGTGCCAGCAGACCTACAGGGGGCGCAGGCACTGAAGCTTTCTTT; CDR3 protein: CASRPTGGAGTEAFF
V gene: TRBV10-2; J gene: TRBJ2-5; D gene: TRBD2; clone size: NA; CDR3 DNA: TGCGCCAGCAGACTAGCGGGAGTCGAGACCCAGTACTTC; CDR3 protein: CASRLAGVETQYF
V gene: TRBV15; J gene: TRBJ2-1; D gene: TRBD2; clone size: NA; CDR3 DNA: TGTGCCACCAGCAGAGTCGGACTAGCGGGAGACAATGAGCAGTTCTTC; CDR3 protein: CATSRVGLAGDNEQFF
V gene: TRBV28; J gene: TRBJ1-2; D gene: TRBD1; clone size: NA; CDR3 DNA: TGTGCCAGCAGCTACGGACAGGGGCGTCACTATGGCTACACCTTC; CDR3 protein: CASSYGQGRHYGYTF
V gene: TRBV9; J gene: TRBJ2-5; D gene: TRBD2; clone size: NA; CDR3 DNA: TGTGCCAGCAGCGCGGGACTAGCGGGACACCAAGAGACCCAGTACTTC; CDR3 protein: CASSAGLAGHQETQYF
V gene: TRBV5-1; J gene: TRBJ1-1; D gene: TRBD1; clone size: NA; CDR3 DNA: TGCGCCAGCCTCGGACAGGGAAACACTGAAGCTTTCTTT; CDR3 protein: CASLGQGNTEAFF
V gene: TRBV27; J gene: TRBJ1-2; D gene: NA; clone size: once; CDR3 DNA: TGTGCCAGCAGAAGAACAGGGAACTATGGCTACACCTTC; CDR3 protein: CASRRTGNYGYTF
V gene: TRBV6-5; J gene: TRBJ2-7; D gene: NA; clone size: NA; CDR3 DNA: TGTGCCAGCAGGGCAGGGGGGACCCTCGGCGGCGAGCAGTACTTC; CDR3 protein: CASRAGGTLGGEQYF
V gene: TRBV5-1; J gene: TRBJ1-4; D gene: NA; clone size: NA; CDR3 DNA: TGCGCCAGCAGCTTGGATGGGCCCTCCGAAAAACTGTTTTTT; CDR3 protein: CASSLDGPSEKLFF
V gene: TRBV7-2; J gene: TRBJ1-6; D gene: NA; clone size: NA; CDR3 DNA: TGTGCCAGCAGCTTAGTGCAGTCGAATAATTCACCCCTCCACTTT; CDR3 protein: CASSLVQSNNSPLHF
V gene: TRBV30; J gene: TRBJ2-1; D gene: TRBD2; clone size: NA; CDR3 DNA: TGTGCTATCGGACTAGCGGGCTTCAATGAGCAGTTCTTC; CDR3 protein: CAIGLAGFNEQFF
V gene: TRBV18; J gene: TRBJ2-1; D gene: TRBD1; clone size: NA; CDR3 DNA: TGTGCCAGCTCACCCGCGGGACAGGGATACAATGAGCAGTTCTTC; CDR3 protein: CASSPAGQGYNEQFF
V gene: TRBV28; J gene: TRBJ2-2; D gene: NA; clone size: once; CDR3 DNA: TGTGCCAGCAGATATACAGGGATGAACACCGGGGAGCTGTTTTTT; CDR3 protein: CASRYTGMNTGELFF
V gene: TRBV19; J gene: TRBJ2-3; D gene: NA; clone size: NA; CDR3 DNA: TGTGCCAGTTCCCAAACGACGGGGGTTTTGGCGTATTTT; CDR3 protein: CASSQTTGVLAYF
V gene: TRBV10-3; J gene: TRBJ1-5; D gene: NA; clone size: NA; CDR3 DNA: TGTGCCATCAGAAACGGGGACCCCAATCAGCCCCAGCATTTT; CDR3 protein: CAIRNGDPNQPQHF
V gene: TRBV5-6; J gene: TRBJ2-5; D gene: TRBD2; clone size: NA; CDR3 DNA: TGTGCCAGCAGCTCGGCCCTGAGCGGGAGGTCGGGAGAGACCCAGTACTTC; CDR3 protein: CASSSALSGRSGETQYF